The clone carrying this TCR beta chain was counted ten times or more. The CDR3 loop spans 13 amino acids. V was shortened by 3 bases and J by 8 bases, with 16 bases between the two germline ends. Germline V lookup: CDR1 GTSNPN, CDR2 SVGIG (reference sequence). Joint extraction of RNA and DNA used roughly 19-32 mg of bulk tissue that was unsorted. All patients had surgically resected primary liver carcinoma. Each sampled tumor had five separate regions taken from it. Without exception, tumor samples held over 90% viable tumor cells. The sample originates from a study of tumor-infiltrating lymphocytes in primary liver carcinoma. Study summary: Samples returned roughly 3.5 to 7.13 million productive TCRbeta reads each. Read depth did not differ significantly between tissue types.

cDNA specific to TCR beta was made from approximately 500 ng of total RNA, with a constant-region primer employed for priming. ARM-PCR, slightly modified, supplied the TCR beta libraries through three nested multiplex PCR rounds. Each of the first two PCR rounds ran approximately 9 cycles with TRBV1-TRBV30 forward and C-beta reverse primers. TCRdb reanalysed the multiplex PCR reads using MiXCR and keeps one entry per CDR3 protein. Among tens of thousands of distinct CDR3 sequences listed, about three quarters were seen once. The chain combines TRBV30 with TRBJ1-2, with D possibly matching TRBD1 (5 bases). Input material: liver tumor tissue from sampling region 5. Subset of the sample: tumor region T5, tumor centre. The source is a man aged 35-49 years with primary liver carcinoma and hepatitis B virus infection. For the CDR3, the DNA is TGTGCCTGGAGATTTGAGGGGTCGGACGGCTACACCTTC. Amino acid sequence: CAWRFEGSDGYTF.